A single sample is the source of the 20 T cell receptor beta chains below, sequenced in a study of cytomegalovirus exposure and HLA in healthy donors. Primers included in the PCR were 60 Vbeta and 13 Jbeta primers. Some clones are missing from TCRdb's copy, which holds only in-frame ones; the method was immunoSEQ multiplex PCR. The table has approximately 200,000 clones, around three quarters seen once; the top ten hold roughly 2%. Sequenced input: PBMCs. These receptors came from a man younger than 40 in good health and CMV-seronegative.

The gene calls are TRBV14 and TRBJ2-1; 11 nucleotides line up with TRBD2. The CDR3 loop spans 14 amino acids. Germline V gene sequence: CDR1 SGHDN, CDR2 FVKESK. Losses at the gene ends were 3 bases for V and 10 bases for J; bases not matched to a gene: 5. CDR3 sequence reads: CASSQTSGTWEQFF. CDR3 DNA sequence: TGTGCCAGCAGCCAGACTAGCGGGACATGGGAGCAGTTCTTC.

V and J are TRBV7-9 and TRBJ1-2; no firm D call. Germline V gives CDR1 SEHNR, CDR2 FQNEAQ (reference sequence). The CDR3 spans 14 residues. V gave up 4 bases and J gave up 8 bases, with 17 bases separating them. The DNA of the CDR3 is TGTGCCAGCAGCTACCCACTAGACACCGACGGCTACACCTTC. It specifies CASSYPLDTDGYTF.

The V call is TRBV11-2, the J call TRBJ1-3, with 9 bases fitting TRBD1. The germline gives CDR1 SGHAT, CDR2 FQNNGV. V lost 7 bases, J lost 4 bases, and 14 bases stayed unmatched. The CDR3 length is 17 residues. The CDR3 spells CASNKGRGQGRGNTIYF. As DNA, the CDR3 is TGTGCCAGCAACAAGGGGAGGGGACAGGGACGCGGAAACACCATATATTTT.

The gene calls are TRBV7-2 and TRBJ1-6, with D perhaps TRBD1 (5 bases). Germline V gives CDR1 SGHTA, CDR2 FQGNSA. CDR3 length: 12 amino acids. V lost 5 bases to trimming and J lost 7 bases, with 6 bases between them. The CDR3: CASSRGNSPLHF. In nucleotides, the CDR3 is TGTGCCAGCAGCCGGGGGAATTCACCCCTCCACTTT.

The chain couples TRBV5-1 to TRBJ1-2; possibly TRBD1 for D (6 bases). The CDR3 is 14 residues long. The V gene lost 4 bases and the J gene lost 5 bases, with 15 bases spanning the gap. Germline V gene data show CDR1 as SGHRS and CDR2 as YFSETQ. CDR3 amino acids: CASSPAGAGYGYTF. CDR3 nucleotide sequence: TGCGCCAGCAGCCCAGCGGGGGCGGGGTATGGCTACACCTTC.

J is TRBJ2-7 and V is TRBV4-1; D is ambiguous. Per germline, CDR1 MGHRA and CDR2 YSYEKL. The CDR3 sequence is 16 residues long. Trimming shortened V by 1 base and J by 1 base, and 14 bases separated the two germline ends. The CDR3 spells CASSQGIERSSYEQYF. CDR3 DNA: TGCGCCAGCAGCCAAGGGATCGAAAGGAGTTCCTACGAGCAGTACTTC.

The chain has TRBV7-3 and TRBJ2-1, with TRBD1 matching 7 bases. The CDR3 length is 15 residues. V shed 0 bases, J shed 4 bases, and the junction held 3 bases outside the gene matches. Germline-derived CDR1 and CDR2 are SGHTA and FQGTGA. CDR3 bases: TGTGCCAGCAGCTTAACGGGACAGACATACAATGAGCAGTTCTTC. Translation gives CASSLTGQTYNEQFF.

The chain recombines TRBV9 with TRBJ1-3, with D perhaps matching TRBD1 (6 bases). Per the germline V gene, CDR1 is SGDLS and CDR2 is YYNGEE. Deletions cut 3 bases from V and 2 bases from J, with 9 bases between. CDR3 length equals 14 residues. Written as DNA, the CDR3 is TGTGCCAGCAGCGCGTCAGGGGCTGGAAACACCATATATTTT. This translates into CASSASGAGNTIYF.

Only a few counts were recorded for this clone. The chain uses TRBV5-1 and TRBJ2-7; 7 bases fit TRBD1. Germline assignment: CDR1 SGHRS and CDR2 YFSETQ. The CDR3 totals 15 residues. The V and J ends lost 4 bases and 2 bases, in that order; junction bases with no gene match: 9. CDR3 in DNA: TGCGCCAGCAGCGGGGAGACAGGGTCCCCCTACGAGCAGTACTTC. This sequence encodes CASSGETGSPYEQYF.

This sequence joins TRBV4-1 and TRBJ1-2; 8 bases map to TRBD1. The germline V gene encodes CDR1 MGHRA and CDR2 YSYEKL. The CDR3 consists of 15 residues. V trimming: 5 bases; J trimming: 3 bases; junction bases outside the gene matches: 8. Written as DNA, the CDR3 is TGCGCCAGCAGCGAGGGGGACAGGTGGCACTATGGCTACACCTTC. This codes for CASSEGDRWHYGYTF.

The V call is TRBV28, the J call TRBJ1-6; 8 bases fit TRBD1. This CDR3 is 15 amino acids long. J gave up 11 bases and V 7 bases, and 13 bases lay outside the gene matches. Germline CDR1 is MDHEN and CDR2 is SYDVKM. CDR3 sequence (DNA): TGTGCCAGCACCCCCGGGGGGCAGGGGGCTACACCCCTCCACTTT. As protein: CASTPGGQGATPLHF.

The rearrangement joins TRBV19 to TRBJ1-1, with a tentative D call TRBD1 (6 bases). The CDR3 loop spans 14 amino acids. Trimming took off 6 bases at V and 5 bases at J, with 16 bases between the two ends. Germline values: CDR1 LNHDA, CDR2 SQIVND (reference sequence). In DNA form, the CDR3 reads TGTGCCAGTAGCAGAGACAGGTACGGGACTGAAGCTTTCTTT. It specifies CASSRDRYGTEAFF. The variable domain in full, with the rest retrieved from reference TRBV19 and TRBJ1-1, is DGGITQSPKYLFRKEGQNVTLSCEQNLNHDAMYWYRQDPGQGLRLIYYSQIVNDFQKGDIAEGYSVSREKKESFPLTVTSAQKNPTAFYLCASSRDRYGTEAFFGQGTRLTVV.

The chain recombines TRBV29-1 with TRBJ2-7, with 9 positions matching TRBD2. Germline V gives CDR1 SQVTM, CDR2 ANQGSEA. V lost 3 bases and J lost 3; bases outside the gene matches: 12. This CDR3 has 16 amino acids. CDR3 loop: CSVEGLAGSSNYEQYF. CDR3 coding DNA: TGCAGCGTTGAGGGTCTAGCGGGATCCTCAAACTACGAGCAGTACTTC.

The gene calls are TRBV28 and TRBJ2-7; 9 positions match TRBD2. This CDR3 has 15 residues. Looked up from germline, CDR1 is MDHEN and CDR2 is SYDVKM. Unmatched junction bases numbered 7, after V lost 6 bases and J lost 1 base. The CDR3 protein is CASRLPLAGSYEQYF. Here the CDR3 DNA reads TGTGCCAGCAGACTCCCCCTAGCGGGGTCCTACGAGCAGTACTTC.

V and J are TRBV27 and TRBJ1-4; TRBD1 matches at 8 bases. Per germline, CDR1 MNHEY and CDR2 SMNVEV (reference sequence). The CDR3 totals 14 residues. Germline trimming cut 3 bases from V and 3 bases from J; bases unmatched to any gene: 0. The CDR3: CASSLDRANEKLFF. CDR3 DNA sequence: TGTGCCAGCAGTTTGGACAGGGCTAATGAAAAACTGTTTTTT. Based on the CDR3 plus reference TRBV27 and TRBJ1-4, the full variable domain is EAQVTQNPRYLITVTGKKLTVTCSQNMNHEYMSWYRQDPGLGLRQIYYSMNVEVTDKGDVPEGYKVSRKEKRNFPLILESPSPNQTSLYFCASSLDRANEKLFFGSGTQLSVL.

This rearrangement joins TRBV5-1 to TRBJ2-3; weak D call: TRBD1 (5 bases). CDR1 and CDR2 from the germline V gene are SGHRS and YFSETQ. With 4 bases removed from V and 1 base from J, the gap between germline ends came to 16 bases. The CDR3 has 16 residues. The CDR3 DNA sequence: TGCGCCAGCAGCCGTTGGATTTGGGGCCGCACAGATACGCAGTATTTT. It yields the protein CASSRWIWGRTDTQYF.

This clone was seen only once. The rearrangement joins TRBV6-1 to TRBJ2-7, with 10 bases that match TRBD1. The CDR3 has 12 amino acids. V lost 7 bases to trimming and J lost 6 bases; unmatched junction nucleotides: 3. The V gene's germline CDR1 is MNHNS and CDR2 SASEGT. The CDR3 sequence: CASTGQGREQYF. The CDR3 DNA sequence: TGTGCCAGCACGGGACAGGGGCGCGAGCAGTACTTC.

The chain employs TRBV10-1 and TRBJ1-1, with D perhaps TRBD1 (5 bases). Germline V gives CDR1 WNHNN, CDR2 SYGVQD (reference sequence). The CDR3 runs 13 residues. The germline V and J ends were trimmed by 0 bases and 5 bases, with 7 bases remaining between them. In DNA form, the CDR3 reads TGCGCCAGCAGTGAGTCGTCAGGGACTGAAGCTTTCTTT. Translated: CASSESSGTEAFF.

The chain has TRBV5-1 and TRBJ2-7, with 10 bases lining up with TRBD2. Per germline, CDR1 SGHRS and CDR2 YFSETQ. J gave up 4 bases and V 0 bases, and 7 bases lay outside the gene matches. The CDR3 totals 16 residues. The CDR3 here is CASSLGNPLAGYEQYF. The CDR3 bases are TGCGCCAGCAGCTTGGGCAACCCACTAGCGGGATACGAGCAGTACTTC.

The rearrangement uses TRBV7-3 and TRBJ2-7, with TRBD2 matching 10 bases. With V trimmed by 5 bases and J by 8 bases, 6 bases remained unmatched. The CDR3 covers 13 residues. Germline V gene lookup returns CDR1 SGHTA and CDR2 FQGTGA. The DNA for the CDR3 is TGTGCCAGCAGCCCCTCTAGCGGGAGTCAGCAGTACTTC. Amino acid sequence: CASSPSSGSQQYF.